This TCR beta chain was found in a study of T cell repertoires in cytomegalovirus infection (dated 2019 in TCRdb). Notes on the research overall: Alongside well-studied HLA-B-restricted epitopes, the peptide stimulations were aimed at recently identified HLA-C-restricted CMV epitopes, whose presentation resists viral immunomodulation. Donor HLA type was relevant to the analysis, because carriage of CMV infection together with the matching HLA type was indicated by public TCR beta signatures.

V was cut back by 5 bases and J by 2 bases, leaving a gap of 6 bases between them. The germline V gene encodes CDR1 SEHNR and CDR2 FQNEAQ (reference sequence). From its cysteine to its phenylalanine, the CDR3 spans 12 amino acids. Only CDR3 DNA remains: 36 bases, in frame from the first base. This clonotype has only a few counts. The antigen this receptor binds is unknown. No quality values exist for individual bases; no much larger clone is one base distant. The paper as a whole reports these results and caveats: In both this cohort and an independent cohort of 350 or so donors, the cumulative frequency of public TCR beta family members distinguished carriers of CMV infection plus the relevant HLA type. In the ex vivo response, HLA-C-restricted CMV-specific TCR beta clonotypes were dominant, and in two of eight donors the single most frequent clonotype came from this HLA-C-restricted group.

Explained via the paper, the treatment or condition label denotes: in vitro stimulation with specific CMV peptide epitopes to enrich CMV-specific T cells. TCRdb names Illumina HiSeq 1500 as the instrument used. TCRdb itself trimmed the public reads at Q25 with fastp, ran MiXCR and retained productive beta chains. A single entry per CDR3 protein holds the most common genes and DNA from its merged rows. Counted in this sample were fewer than 850,000 distinct CDR3 sequences; just under 30% of them appeared once. The biggest ten clones account for around 12% of the sample. Material: cultured CD8+ T cells from PBMCs, obtained from culture after CMV antigen stimulation. This receptor was taken from a human donor in good health (CMV status not recorded). Some clones in this sample may be carry-over from other donors' samples. The chain is encoded by TRBV7-9 joined to TRBJ1-2, with no confidently assigned D gene. This receptor has the CDR3 CASSPWNYGYTF. The DNA sequence is as follows: TGTGCCAGCAGCCCCTGGAACTATGGCTACACCTTC. Full variable domain (CDR3 extended with the reference TRBV7-9 and TRBJ1-2 proteins): DTGVSQNPRHKITKRGQNVTFRCDPISEHNRLYWYRQTLGQGPEFLTYFQNEAQLEKSRLLSDRFSAERPKGSFSTLEIQRTEQGDSAMYLCASSPWNYGYTFGSGTRLTVV.